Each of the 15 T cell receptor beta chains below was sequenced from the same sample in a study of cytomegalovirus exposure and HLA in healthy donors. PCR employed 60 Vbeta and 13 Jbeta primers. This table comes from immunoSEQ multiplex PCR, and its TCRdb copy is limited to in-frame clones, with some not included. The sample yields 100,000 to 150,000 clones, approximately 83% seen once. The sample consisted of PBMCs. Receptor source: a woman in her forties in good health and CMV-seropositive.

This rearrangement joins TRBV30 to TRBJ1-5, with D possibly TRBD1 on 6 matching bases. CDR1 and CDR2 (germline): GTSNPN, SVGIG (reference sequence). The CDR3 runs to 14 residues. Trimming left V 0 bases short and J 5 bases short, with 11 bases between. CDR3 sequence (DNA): TGTGCCTGGAGTGTACCAGGGGCCCATCAGCCCCAGCATTTT. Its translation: CAWSVPGAHQPQHF. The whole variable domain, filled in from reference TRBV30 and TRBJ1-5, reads SQTIHQWPATLVQPVGSPLSLECTVEGTSNPNLYWYRQAAGRGLQLLFYSVGIGQISSEVPQNLSASRPQDRQFILSSKKLLLSDSGFYLCAWSVPGAHQPQHFGDGTRLSIL.

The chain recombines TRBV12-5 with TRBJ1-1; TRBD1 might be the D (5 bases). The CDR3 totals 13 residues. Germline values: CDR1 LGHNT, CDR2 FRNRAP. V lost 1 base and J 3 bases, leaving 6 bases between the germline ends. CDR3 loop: CASGLAGYTEAFF. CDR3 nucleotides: TGTGCTAGTGGTTTGGCAGGGTACACTGAAGCTTTCTTT.

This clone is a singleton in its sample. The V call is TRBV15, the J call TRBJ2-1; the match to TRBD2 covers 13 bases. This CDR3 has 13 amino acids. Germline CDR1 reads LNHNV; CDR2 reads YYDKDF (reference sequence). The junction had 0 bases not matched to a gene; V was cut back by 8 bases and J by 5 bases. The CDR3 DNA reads TGTGCCACCGGACTAGCGGGGGACAATGAGCAGTTCTTC. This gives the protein CATGLAGDNEQFF. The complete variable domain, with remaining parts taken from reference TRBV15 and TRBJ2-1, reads DAMVIQNPRYQVTQFGKPVTLSCSQTLNHNVMYWYQQKSSQAPKLLFHYYDKDFNNEADTPDNFQSRRPNTSFCFLDIRSPGLGDTAMYLCATGLAGDNEQFFGPGTRLTVL.

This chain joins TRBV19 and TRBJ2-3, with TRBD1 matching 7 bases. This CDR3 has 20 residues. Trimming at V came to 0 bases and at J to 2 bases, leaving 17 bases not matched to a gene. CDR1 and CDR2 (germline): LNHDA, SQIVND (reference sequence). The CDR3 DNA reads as TGTGCCAGTAGTATAGACTTTTTACCTGACAGGGAGAGCGACACAGATACGCAGTATTTT. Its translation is CASSIDFLPDRESDTDTQYF.

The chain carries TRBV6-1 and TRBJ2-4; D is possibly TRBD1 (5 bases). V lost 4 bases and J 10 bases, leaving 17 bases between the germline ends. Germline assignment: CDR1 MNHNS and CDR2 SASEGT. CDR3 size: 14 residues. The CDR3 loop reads CASSAWGAVWIQYF. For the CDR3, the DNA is TGTGCCAGCAGTGCCTGGGGCGCTGTTTGGATTCAGTACTTC.

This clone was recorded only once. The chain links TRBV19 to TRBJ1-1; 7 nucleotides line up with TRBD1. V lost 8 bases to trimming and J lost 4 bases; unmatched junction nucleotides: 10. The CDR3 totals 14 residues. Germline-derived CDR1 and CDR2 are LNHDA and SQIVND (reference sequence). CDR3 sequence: CASGYRGRGTEAFF. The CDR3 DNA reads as TGTGCCAGTGGATACAGGGGCCGGGGCACTGAAGCTTTCTTT.

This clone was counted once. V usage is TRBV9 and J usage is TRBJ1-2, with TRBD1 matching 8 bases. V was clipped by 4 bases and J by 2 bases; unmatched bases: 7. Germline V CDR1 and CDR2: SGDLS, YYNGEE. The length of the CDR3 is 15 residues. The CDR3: CASSYRTGLNYGYTF. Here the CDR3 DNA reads TGTGCCAGCAGCTACCGGACAGGGCTAAACTATGGCTACACCTTC.

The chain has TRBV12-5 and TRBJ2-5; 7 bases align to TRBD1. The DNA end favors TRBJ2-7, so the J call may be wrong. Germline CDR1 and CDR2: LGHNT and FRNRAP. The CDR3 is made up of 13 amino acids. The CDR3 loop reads CASGPPTGYEQYF. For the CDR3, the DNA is TGTGCTAGTGGCCCTCCGACAGGGTACGAGCAGTACTTC.

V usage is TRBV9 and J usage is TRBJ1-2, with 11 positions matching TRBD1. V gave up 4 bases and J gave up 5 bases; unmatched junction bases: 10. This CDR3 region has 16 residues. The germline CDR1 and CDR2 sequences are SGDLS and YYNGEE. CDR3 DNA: TGTGCCAGCAGCATCGGACAGGGGGCGGGTAGTTATGGCTACACCTTC. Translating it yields CASSIGQGAGSYGYTF.

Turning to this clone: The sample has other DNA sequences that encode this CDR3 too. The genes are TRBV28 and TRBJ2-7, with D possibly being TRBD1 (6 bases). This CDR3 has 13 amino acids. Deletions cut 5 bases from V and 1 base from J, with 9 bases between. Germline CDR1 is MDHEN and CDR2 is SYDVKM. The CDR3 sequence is CASSPGQSYEQYF. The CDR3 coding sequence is TGTGCCAGCAGTCCCGGACAGTCCTACGAGCAGTACTTC.

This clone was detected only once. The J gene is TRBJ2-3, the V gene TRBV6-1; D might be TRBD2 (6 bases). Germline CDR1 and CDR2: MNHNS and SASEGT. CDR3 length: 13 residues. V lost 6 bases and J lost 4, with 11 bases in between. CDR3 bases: TGTGCCAGCAGGGAACCGGGGGCAGATACGCAGTATTTT. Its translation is CASREPGADTQYF.

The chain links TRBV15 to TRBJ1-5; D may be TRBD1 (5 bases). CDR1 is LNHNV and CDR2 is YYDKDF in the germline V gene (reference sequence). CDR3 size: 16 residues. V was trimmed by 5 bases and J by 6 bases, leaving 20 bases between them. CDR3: CATSADPSSGGQPQHF. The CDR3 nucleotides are TGTGCCACCAGCGCCGACCCCTCATCCGGGGGTCAGCCCCAGCATTTT.

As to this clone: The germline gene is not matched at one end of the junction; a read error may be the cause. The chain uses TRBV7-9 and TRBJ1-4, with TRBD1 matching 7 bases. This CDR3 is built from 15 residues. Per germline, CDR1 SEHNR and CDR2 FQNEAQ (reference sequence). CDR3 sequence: CSSSLGPGTVEKLFF. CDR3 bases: TGTTCCAGCAGCTTAGGGCCCGGGACAGTTGAAAAACTGTTTTTT. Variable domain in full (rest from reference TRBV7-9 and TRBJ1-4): DTGVSQNPRHKITKRGQNVTFRCDPISEHNRLYWYRQTLGQGPEFLTYFQNEAQLEKSRLLSDRFSAERPKGSFSTLEIQRTEQGDSAMYLCSSSLGPGTVEKLFFGSGTQLSVL.

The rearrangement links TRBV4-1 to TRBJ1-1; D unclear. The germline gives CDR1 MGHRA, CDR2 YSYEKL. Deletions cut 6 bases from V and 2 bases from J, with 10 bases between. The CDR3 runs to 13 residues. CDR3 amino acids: CASSARVNTEAFF. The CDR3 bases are TGCGCCAGCAGTGCGAGGGTAAACACTGAAGCTTTCTTT.

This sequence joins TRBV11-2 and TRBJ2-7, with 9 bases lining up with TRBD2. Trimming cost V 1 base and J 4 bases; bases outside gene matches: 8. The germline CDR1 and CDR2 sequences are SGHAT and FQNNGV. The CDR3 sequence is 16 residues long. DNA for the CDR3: TGTGCCAGCAGCTTAGTGGGTAGCGGGAGCGAATACGAGCAGTACTTC. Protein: CASSLVGSGSEYEQYF.